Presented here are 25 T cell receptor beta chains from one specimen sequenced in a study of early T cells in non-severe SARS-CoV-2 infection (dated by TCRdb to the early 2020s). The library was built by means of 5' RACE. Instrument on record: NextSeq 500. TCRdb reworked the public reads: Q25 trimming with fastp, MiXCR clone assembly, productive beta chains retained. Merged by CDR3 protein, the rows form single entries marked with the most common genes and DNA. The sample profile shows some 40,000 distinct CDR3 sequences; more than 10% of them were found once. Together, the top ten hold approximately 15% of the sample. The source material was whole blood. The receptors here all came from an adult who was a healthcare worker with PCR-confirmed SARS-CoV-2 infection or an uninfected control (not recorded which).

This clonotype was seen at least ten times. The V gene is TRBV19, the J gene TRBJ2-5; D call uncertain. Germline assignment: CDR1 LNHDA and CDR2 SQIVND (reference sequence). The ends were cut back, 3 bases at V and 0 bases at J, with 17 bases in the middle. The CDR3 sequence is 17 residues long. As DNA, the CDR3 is TGTGCCAGTAGTATCGCCCGGTGGGATACCCACCAAGAGACCCAGTACTTC. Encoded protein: CASSIARWDTHQETQYF.

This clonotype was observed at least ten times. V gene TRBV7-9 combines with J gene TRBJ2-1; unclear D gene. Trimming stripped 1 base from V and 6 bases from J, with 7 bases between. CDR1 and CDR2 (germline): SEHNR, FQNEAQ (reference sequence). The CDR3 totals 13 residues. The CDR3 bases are TGTGCCAGCAGCTTAGATCGTCTCAATGAGCAGTTCTTC. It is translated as CASSLDRLNEQFF.

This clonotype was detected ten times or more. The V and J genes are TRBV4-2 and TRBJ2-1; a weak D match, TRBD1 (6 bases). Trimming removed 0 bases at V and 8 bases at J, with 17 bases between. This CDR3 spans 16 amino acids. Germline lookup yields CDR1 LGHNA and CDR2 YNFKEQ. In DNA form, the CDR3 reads TGTGCCAGCAGCCAAGAGGGATACAGGGCCGGGCATGAGCAGTTCTTC. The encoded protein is CASSQEGYRAGHEQFF.

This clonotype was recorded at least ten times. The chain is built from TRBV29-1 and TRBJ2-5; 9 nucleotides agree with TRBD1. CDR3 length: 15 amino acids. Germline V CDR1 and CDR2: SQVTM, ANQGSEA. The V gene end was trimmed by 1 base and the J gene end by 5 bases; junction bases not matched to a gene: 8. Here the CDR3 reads CSVEGGTGFEETQYF. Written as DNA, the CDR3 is TGCAGCGTTGAAGGCGGGACAGGGTTTGAGGAGACCCAGTACTTC.

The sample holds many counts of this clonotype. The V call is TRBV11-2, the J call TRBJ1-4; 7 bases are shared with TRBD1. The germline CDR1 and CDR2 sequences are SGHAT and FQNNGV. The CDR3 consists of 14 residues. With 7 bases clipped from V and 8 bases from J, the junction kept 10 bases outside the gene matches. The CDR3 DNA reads TGTGCCAGCACCCCCGGGACAGCGAGAGAAAAACTGTTTTTT. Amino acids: CASTPGTAREKLFF.

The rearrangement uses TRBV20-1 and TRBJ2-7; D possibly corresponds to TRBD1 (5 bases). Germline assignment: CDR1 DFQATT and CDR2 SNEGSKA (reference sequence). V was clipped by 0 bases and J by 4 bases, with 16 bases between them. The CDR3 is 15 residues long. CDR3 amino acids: CSARDRQRSRYEQYF. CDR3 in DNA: TGCAGTGCTAGAGACCGACAGCGTTCAAGGTACGAGCAGTACTTC.

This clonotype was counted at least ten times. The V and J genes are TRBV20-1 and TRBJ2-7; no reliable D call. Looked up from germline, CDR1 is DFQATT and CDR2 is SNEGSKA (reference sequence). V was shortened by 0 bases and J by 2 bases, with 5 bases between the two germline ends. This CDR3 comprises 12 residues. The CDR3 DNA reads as TGCAGTGCTAGAGATTCCACCTACGAGCAGTACTTC. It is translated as CSARDSTYEQYF.

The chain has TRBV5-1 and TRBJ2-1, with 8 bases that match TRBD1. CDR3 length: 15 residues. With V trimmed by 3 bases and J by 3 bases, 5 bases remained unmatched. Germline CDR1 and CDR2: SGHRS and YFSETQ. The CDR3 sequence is CASSSGQGGYNEQFF. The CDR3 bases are TGCGCCAGCAGCTCCGGACAGGGAGGCTACAATGAGCAGTTCTTC.

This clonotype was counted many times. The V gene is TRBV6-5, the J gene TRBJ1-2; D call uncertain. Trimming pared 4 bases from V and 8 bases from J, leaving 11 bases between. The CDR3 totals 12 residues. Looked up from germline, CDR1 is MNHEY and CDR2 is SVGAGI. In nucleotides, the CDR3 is TGTGCCAGCAGTTCCCCAGTGGGAGGCTACACCTTC. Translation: CASSSPVGGYTF.

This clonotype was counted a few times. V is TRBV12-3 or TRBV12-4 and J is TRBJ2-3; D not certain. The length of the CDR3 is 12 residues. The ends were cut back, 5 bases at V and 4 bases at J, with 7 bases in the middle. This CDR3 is CASSANPDTQYF. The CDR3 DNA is TGTGCCAGCAGTGCGAATCCAGATACGCAGTATTTT.

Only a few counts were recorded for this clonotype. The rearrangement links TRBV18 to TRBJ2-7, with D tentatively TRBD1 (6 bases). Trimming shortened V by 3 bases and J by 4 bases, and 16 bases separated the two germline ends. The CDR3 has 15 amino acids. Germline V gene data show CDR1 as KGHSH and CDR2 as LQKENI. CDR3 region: CASSPTGTMRYEQYF. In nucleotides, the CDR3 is TGTGCCAGCTCACCGACCGGGACAATGAGATACGAGCAGTACTTC.

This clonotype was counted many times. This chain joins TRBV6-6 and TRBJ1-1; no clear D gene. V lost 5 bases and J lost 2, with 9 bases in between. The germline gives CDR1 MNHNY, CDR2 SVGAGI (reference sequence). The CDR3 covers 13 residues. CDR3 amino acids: CASSPTDNTEAFF. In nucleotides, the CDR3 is TGTGCCAGCAGTCCGACGGATAACACTGAAGCTTTCTTT.

CDR3 DNA: TGTGCCAGCACCCTAGTGGGGGCACAGCAAGAGACCCAGTACTTC. Its protein product is CASTLVGAQQETQYF. V is TRBV11-2 and J is TRBJ2-5, with D perhaps matching TRBD1 (6 bases). The CDR3 consists of 15 residues. The V and J ends lost 7 bases and 2 bases respectively, with 17 bases between them. Germline V CDR1 and CDR2: SGHAT, FQNNGV.

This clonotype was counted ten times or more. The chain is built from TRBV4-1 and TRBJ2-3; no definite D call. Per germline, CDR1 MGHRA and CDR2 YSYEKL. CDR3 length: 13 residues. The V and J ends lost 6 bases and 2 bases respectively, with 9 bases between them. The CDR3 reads CASSRIVTDTQYF. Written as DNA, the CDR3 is TGCGCCAGCAGTCGGATCGTCACAGATACGCAGTATTTT.

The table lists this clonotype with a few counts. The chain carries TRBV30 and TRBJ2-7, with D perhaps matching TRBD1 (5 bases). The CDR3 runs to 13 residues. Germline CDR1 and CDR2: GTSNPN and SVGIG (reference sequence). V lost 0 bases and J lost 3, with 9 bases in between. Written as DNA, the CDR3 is TGTGCCTGGAGTGTTACAGGTCTCTACGAGCAGTACTTC. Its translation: CAWSVTGLYEQYF.

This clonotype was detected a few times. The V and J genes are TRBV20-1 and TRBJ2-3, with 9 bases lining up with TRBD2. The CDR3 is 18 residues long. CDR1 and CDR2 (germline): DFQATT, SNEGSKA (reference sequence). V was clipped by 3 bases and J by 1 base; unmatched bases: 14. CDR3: CSASILAGMRRGTDTQYF. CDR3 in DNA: TGCAGTGCTAGTATTCTAGCGGGGATGCGGAGGGGCACAGATACGCAGTATTTT.

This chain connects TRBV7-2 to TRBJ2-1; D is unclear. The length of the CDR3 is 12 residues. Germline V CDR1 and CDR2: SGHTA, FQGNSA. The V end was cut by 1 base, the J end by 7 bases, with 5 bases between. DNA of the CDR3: TGTGCCAGCAGCTTAGGGTTGAATGAGCAGTTCTTC. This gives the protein CASSLGLNEQFF.

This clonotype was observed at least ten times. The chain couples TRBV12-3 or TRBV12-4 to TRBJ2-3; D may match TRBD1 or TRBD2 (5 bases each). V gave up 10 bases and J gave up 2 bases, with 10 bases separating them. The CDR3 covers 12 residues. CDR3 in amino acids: CATGTNTDTQYF. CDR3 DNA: TGTGCCACCGGGACCAACACAGATACGCAGTATTTT.

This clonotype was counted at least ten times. The CDR3 DNA follows: TGTGCCAGCAGTGAATTGGGGGCTGGGGCCAACGTCCTGACTTTC. It translates to CASSELGAGANVLTF. The chain carries TRBV2 and TRBJ2-6; D is tentatively TRBD1 or TRBD2 (5 bases each). The germline V gene has CDR1 SNHLY and CDR2 FYNNEI. V was pared by 2 bases and J by 2 bases, with 7 bases between. The CDR3 is made up of 15 amino acids.

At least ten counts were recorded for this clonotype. Here the CDR3 reads CASSLDRGETQYF. CDR3 in DNA: TGTGCCAGCAGCTTGGACAGGGGTGAGACCCAGTACTTC. The chain joins TRBV7-9 to TRBJ2-5; TRBD1 agrees at 9 bases. Germline-derived CDR1 and CDR2 are SEHNR and FQNEAQ (reference sequence). The length of the CDR3 is 13 residues. The V and J ends lost 3 bases and 5 bases, in that order; junction bases with no gene match: 1.

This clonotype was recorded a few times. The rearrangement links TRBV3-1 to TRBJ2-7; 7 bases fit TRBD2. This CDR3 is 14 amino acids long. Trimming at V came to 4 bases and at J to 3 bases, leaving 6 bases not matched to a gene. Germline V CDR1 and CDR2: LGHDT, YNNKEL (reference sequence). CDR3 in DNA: TGTGCCAGCAGCCCTCCGGGGGGATTCTACGAGCAGTACTTC. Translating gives CASSPPGGFYEQYF.

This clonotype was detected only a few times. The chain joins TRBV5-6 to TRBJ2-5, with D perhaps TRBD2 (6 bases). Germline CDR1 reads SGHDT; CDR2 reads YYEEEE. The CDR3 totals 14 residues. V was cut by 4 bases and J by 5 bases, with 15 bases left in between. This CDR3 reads CASSGPDRGETQYF. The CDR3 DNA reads TGTGCCAGCAGCGGGCCGGACCGGGGGGAGACCCAGTACTTC.

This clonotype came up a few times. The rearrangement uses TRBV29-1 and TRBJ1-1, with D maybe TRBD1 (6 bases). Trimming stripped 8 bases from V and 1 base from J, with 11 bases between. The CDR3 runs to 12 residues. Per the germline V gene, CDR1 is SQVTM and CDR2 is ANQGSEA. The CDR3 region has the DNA TGCAGCATGGGGGCCACGAACACTGAAGCTTTCTTT. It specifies CSMGATNTEAFF.

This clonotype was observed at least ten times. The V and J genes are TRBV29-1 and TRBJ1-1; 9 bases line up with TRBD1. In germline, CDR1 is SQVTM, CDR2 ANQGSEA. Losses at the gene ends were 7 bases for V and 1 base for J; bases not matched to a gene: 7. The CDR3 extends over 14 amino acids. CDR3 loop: CSAATGQGNTEAFF. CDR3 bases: TGCAGCGCAGCTACGGGACAGGGGAACACTGAAGCTTTCTTT.

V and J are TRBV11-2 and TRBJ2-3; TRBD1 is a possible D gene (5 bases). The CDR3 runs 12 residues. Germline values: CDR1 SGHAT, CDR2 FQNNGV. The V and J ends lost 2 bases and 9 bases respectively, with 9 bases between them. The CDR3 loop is CASSLSQGTQYF. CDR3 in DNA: TGTGCCAGCAGCTTATCCCAGGGCACGCAGTATTTT.